This TCR beta chain was sequenced during a study of shared clonotypes between healthy human individuals. Turning to the study itself: The cohort comprised a couple of women and a few men. Their ages spanned 18 to 49 years. Study outcomes and limitations: Between a few donors, naive CD4 clonotypes were shared at a level of about 5%. The sampled material consisted only of blood, and tissue repertoires are likely to differ.

This CDR3 spans 15 amino acids. V was clipped by 4 bases and J by 0 bases, with 11 bases between them. CDR1 and CDR2 from the germline V gene are SGHTS and YDEGEE. Note on this clone: Its cognate antigen is unknown.

On sorted subsets, replicate PCRs used approximately 190 ng DNA, or 30,000 or so T cell genomes. The data were produced by immunoSEQ multiplex PCR, yet TCRdb's version contains in-frame clones alone and is incomplete. The profile shows about 2.3 million clones, approximately 90% of them singletons. The gene calls are TRBV5-8 and TRBJ2-1, with D hard to call. The receptor comes from a man younger than 30 in good health. Some clones in this sample may be carry-over from other donors' samples. Sample: naive CD4+ T cells from PBMCs. The subset was: CD45RA+ positively selected. The CDR3 DNA sequence: TGTGCCAGCAGCAAGCTACTATACTCCTACAATGAGCAGTTCTTC. This codes for CASSKLLYSYNEQFF.